This T cell receptor beta chain was identified in a study of blood T cell repertoires in COVID-19. Some clones are missing from TCRdb's copy, which holds only in-frame ones; the method was immunoSEQ multiplex PCR. The repertoire includes more than 80,000 clones, roughly 90% of them detected once, and roughly 1.5% sits in the top ten. The CDR3 is made up of 16 amino acids. V was pared by 0 bases and J by 4 bases, with 16 bases between. This clonotype was sampled from a human donor with active COVID-19. The donor label of this sample is uncertain. The sample comprised peripheral blood. The J gene is TRBJ2-7, the V gene TRBV23-1; a possible D gene is TRBD1 (6 bases). TRBV23-1 is an open reading frame, and its role is uncertain. The CDR3 region has the DNA TGCGCCAGCAGTCAATCGATTCGAGGGACACCTTACGAGCAGTACTTC. This translates into CASSQSIRGTPYEQYF.